A selection of T cell receptor beta chains follows, all from one sample in a study of neurological immune-mediated disorders. TCRdb re-derived calls from the 5' RACE reads in MiXCR, one entry per CDR3 protein. The table has around 56,000 distinct CDR3 sequences, around 24% seen once. Sequenced sample: PBMCs. These TCRs come from a man aged 55 to 69 with HTLV-1-associated myelopathy (HAM/TSP). Both conserved end residues are part of each CDR3. Each record gives: D gene, V gene, J gene, clone size, CDR3 protein, CDR3 DNA. The D gene is left open where the match is weak. Only part of the rows carry a size: once, few, many, or a class if the clone is expanded.

d_call: TRBD1
v_call: TRBV6-5
j_call: TRBJ1-1
clone_size: many
cdr3_aa: CAVRTGARLAFF
cdr3_nt: TGTGCCGTCCGAACAGGGGCGAGATTAGCTTTCTTT

d_call: .
v_call: TRBV5-1
j_call: TRBJ1-2
clone_size: many
cdr3_aa: CASSPQAADYGYTF
cdr3_nt: TGCGCCAGCAGCCCCCAGGCGGCCGACTATGGCTACACCTTC

d_call: .
v_call: TRBV5-5
j_call: TRBJ1-2
clone_size: many
cdr3_aa: CASSPRTAFYGYTF
cdr3_nt: TGTGCCAGCAGCCCGAGGACAGCCTTCTATGGCTACACCTTC

d_call: .
v_call: TRBV4-1
j_call: TRBJ2-1
clone_size: many
cdr3_aa: CASRNPGDFSSYNEQFF
cdr3_nt: TGCGCCAGCAGGAATCCGGGGGACTTTAGCTCCTACAATGAGCAGTTCTTC

d_call: TRBD1
v_call: TRBV12-3/TRBV12-4
j_call: TRBJ1-1
clone_size: many
cdr3_aa: CASSAAQGGNTEAFF
cdr3_nt: TGTGCCAGCAGCGCGGCCCAGGGGGGGAACACTGAAGCTTTCTTT

d_call: .
v_call: TRBV20-1
j_call: TRBJ2-1
clone_size: many
cdr3_aa: CSATRSYNEQFF
cdr3_nt: TGCAGTGCTACAAGGAGCTACAATGAGCAGTTCTTC

d_call: TRBD2
v_call: TRBV7-8
j_call: TRBJ2-7
clone_size: .
cdr3_aa: CASSPQGAGGAYEQYF
cdr3_nt: TGTGCCAGCAGCCCCCAGGGAGCGGGAGGAGCCTACGAGCAGTACTTC

d_call: .
v_call: TRBV20-1
j_call: TRBJ1-1
clone_size: few
cdr3_aa: CSARGSLGGTEAFF
cdr3_nt: TGCAGTGCTAGAGGGTCCCTGGGTGGGACTGAAGCTTTCTTT

d_call: .
v_call: TRBV5-1
j_call: TRBJ1-3
clone_size: .
cdr3_aa: CASSQDFSGNTIYF
cdr3_nt: TGCGCCAGCAGCCAGGATTTCTCTGGAAACACCATATATTTT

d_call: .
v_call: TRBV5-1
j_call: TRBJ1-1
clone_size: .
cdr3_aa: CASSLKLGGAGMNTEAFF
cdr3_nt: TGCGCCAGCAGCCTCAAACTCGGGGGGGCAGGTATGAACACTGAAGCTTTCTTT

d_call: .
v_call: TRBV20-1
j_call: TRBJ1-5
clone_size: many
cdr3_aa: CSARENFGQRNQPQHF
cdr3_nt: TGCAGTGCTAGAGAGAATTTCGGACAGCGCAATCAGCCCCAGCATTTT

d_call: .
v_call: TRBV20-1
j_call: TRBJ2-2
clone_size: few
cdr3_aa: CSARDGTYGTGELFF
cdr3_nt: TGCAGTGCTAGAGACGGGACTTACGGTACCGGGGAGCTGTTTTTT

d_call: .
v_call: TRBV5-1
j_call: TRBJ2-7
clone_size: many
cdr3_aa: CASSPKVGTDYEQYF
cdr3_nt: TGCGCCAGCAGTCCTAAAGTGGGGACGGACTACGAGCAGTACTTC

d_call: .
v_call: TRBV7-9
j_call: TRBJ1-1
clone_size: many
cdr3_aa: CASSLVGTVNTEAFF
cdr3_nt: TGTGCCAGCAGCTTAGTGGGGACGGTGAACACTGAAGCTTTCTTT

d_call: TRBD2
v_call: TRBV20-1
j_call: TRBJ2-1
clone_size: many
cdr3_aa: CSARGTSGRRSSYNEQFF
cdr3_nt: TGCAGTGCTAGGGGGACTAGCGGGAGGAGGAGCTCCTACAATGAGCAGTTCTTC

d_call: .
v_call: TRBV5-6
j_call: TRBJ1-3
clone_size: few
cdr3_aa: CASSLTTDWDTIYF
cdr3_nt: TGTGCCAGCAGCTTGACAACAGACTGGGACACCATATATTTT

d_call: .
v_call: TRBV3-1
j_call: TRBJ2-3
clone_size: .
cdr3_aa: CASSQGDTQYF
cdr3_nt: TGTGCCAGCAGCCAAGGGGATACGCAGTATTTT

d_call: .
v_call: TRBV20-1
j_call: TRBJ2-7
clone_size: many
cdr3_aa: CSARENYEQYF
cdr3_nt: TGCAGTGCTAGGGAGAACTACGAGCAGTACTTC

d_call: .
v_call: TRBV20-1
j_call: TRBJ1-2
clone_size: many
cdr3_aa: CSARSRQVPNYGYTF
cdr3_nt: TGCAGTGCTAGATCGCGACAGGTTCCTAACTATGGCTACACCTTC

d_call: .
v_call: TRBV6-1
j_call: TRBJ2-1
clone_size: many
cdr3_aa: CASSGRVGGFNNEQFF
cdr3_nt: TGTGCCAGCAGTGGAAGGGTGGGAGGATTTAACAATGAGCAGTTCTTC

d_call: .
v_call: TRBV5-1
j_call: TRBJ2-5
clone_size: many
cdr3_aa: CASSLSLRILQETQYF
cdr3_nt: TGCGCCAGCAGCTTATCTCTTCGAATACTGCAAGAGACCCAGTACTTC

d_call: TRBD2
v_call: TRBV6-6
j_call: TRBJ2-2
clone_size: few
cdr3_aa: CASRQTSGKTGELFF
cdr3_nt: TGTGCCAGCAGACAAACTAGCGGGAAGACCGGGGAGCTGTTTTTT

d_call: TRBD1
v_call: TRBV5-1
j_call: TRBJ1-2
clone_size: many
cdr3_aa: CASSYGQGNYGYTF
cdr3_nt: TGCGCCAGCAGTTACGGACAGGGGAACTATGGCTACACCTTC

d_call: .
v_call: TRBV5-1
j_call: TRBJ2-1
clone_size: .
cdr3_aa: CASSSDGTYEQFF
cdr3_nt: TGCGCCAGCAGCTCAGACGGGACATATGAGCAGTTCTTC

d_call: TRBD2
v_call: TRBV6-4
j_call: TRBJ2-3
clone_size: many
cdr3_aa: CAQGASGGPTDTQYF
cdr3_nt: TGTGCCCAGGGTGCTAGCGGAGGCCCCACAGATACGCAGTATTTT

d_call: .
v_call: TRBV12-3/TRBV12-4
j_call: TRBJ1-5
clone_size: .
cdr3_aa: CASSLTQTNQPQHF
cdr3_nt: TGTGCCAGCAGTTTAACGCAGACGAATCAGCCCCAGCATTTT

d_call: TRBD2
v_call: TRBV18
j_call: TRBJ2-7
clone_size: .
cdr3_aa: CASSRSSGTYEQYF
cdr3_nt: TGTGCCAGCTCACGGTCTAGCGGAACCTACGAGCAGTACTTC

d_call: TRBD1
v_call: TRBV5-1
j_call: TRBJ2-7
clone_size: .
cdr3_aa: CASSRRDRVYEQYF
cdr3_nt: TGCGCCAGCAGCCGCCGGGACAGGGTGTACGAGCAGTACTTC

d_call: .
v_call: TRBV5-1
j_call: TRBJ2-1
clone_size: many
cdr3_aa: CASSLSPGHDAGNEQFF
cdr3_nt: TGCGCCAGCAGCTTGTCACCGGGCCATGACGCGGGCAATGAGCAGTTCTTC

d_call: .
v_call: TRBV11-2
j_call: TRBJ2-7
clone_size: .
cdr3_aa: CASSLDWNSYEQYF
cdr3_nt: TGTGCCAGCAGCTTAGACTGGAACTCCTACGAGCAGTACTTC

d_call: TRBD2
v_call: TRBV6-2/TRBV6-3
j_call: TRBJ2-3
clone_size: once
cdr3_aa: CASSYPSGRPDTQYF
cdr3_nt: TGTGCCAGCAGTTACCCTAGCGGGAGGCCAGATACGCAGTATTTT

d_call: .
v_call: TRBV6-4
j_call: TRBJ2-7
clone_size: many
cdr3_aa: CASKTPGRPYEQYF
cdr3_nt: TGTGCCAGCAAGACCCCAGGGCGTCCCTACGAGCAGTACTTC

d_call: TRBD1
v_call: TRBV27
j_call: TRBJ1-4
clone_size: many
cdr3_aa: CASSTDRGPGKLFF
cdr3_nt: TGTGCCAGCAGTACGGACAGGGGGCCCGGAAAACTGTTTTTT

d_call: .
v_call: TRBV4-2
j_call: TRBJ2-3
clone_size: .
cdr3_aa: CASSESARKDTQYF
cdr3_nt: TGTGCCAGCAGCGAAAGTGCCAGAAAAGATACGCAGTATTTT

d_call: TRBD1
v_call: TRBV11-2
j_call: TRBJ2-7
clone_size: many
cdr3_aa: CASSPRQGAGEQYF
cdr3_nt: TGTGCCAGCAGCCCCCGACAGGGGGCGGGCGAGCAGTACTTC

d_call: .
v_call: TRBV5-1
j_call: TRBJ2-7
clone_size: many
cdr3_aa: CASRATYHYEQYF
cdr3_nt: TGCGCCAGCAGGGCGACATACCACTACGAGCAGTACTTC

d_call: .
v_call: TRBV29-1
j_call: TRBJ2-7
clone_size: many
cdr3_aa: CSVEQGVSEQYF
cdr3_nt: TGCAGCGTTGAACAGGGTGTCTCCGAGCAGTACTTC

d_call: .
v_call: TRBV6-1
j_call: TRBJ1-1
clone_size: .
cdr3_aa: CASSERDRRDTEAFF
cdr3_nt: TGTGCCAGCAGTGAGAGGGACCGAAGGGACACTGAAGCTTTCTTT

d_call: .
v_call: TRBV6-2/TRBV6-3
j_call: TRBJ2-4
clone_size: .
cdr3_aa: CASSLGLNNIQYF
cdr3_nt: TGTGCCAGCAGCCTTGGACTCAACAACATTCAGTACTTC

d_call: .
v_call: TRBV9
j_call: TRBJ2-2
clone_size: many
cdr3_aa: CASSFGTGPGELFF
cdr3_nt: TGTGCCAGCAGCTTCGGGACCGGTCCCGGGGAGCTGTTTTTT

d_call: .
v_call: TRBV20-1
j_call: TRBJ2-7
clone_size: once
cdr3_aa: CSARDLAYEQYF
cdr3_nt: TGCAGTGCTAGAGATCTTGCCTACGAGCAGTACTTC